These T cell receptor beta chains were read from a single sample in a study of blood T cell repertoires in COVID-19. The data were produced by immunoSEQ multiplex PCR, yet TCRdb's version contains in-frame clones alone and is incomplete. The sample contains 95,000 to 130,000 clones, 70% to 90% of which appear only once. The sequencing sample was made of peripheral blood. The receptor source for this set is a man in his thirties or forties with acute or convalescent COVID-19. The CDR3 runs from the conserved cysteine through the conserved F or W. The D gene is left open where the match is weak. A clone size is listed for some rows: how often the clone was seen (once, few, many), or a class if it is expanded.

J gene	V gene	D gene	clone size	CDR3 length	CDR3 protein	CDR3 DNA
TRBJ1-4	TRBV29-1	NA	NA	14	CSVAKGATNEKLFF	TGCAGCGTGGCCAAGGGAGCAACTAATGAAAAACTGTTTTTT
TRBJ2-7	TRBV28	NA	NA	16	CASSLQFWTRSYEQYF	TGTGCCAGCAGTTTACAGTTTTGGACTCGGTCCTACGAGCAGTACTTC
TRBJ2-7	TRBV12-3/TRBV12-4	NA	few	13	CASSPGTAYEQYF	TGTGCCAGCAGCCCCGGAACAGCCTACGAGCAGTACTTC
TRBJ1-1	TRBV10-2	TRBD1	once	17	CASRAWKGQGEKSEAFF	TGCGCCAGCAGGGCCTGGAAGGGACAGGGGGAAAAGAGTGAAGCTTTCTTT
TRBJ2-2	TRBV7-3	NA	NA	14	CATRGSFLAGELFF	TGTGCCACCCGGGGGTCGTTTCTCGCCGGGGAGCTGTTTTTT
TRBJ2-3	TRBV5-5	TRBD2	NA	13	CASSRGGTDTQYF	TGTGCCAGCAGCCGGGGGGGCACAGATACGCAGTATTTT
TRBJ1-6	TRBV9	NA	NA	15	CASSPGGLRTSPLHF	TGTGCCAGCAGCCCTGGAGGTTTACGGACTTCACCCCTCCACTTT
TRBJ2-7	TRBV25-1	TRBD1	NA	14	CATTAPEGAEEQYF	TGTGCCACCACCGCACCCGAGGGGGCGGAGGAGCAGTACTTC
TRBJ2-7	TRBV7-7	NA	NA	17	CASSLVRARGAPYEQYF	TGTGCTAGCAGCTTAGTCAGAGCCCGGGGGGCGCCCTACGAGCAGTACTTC
TRBJ1-1	TRBV11-2	TRBD1	NA	14	CASSLAWQGGKAFF	TGTGCCAGCAGCTTAGCCTGGCAGGGGGGAAAAGCTTTCTTT
TRBJ1-4	TRBV19	TRBD1	NA	14	CASRNQGVNEKLFF	TGTGCCAGTAGAAACCAGGGGGTTAATGAAAAACTGTTTTTT
TRBJ2-1	TRBV4-3	TRBD1	NA	13	CASSQTTGREQFF	TGCGCCAGCAGCCAAACGACAGGGCGTGAGCAGTTCTTC
TRBJ2-2	TRBV30	NA	NA	13	CAWTSENTGELFF	TGTGCCTGGACTAGCGAGAACACCGGGGAGCTGTTTTTT
TRBJ2-7	TRBV3-1/TRBV3-2	TRBD2	NA	15	CASSQDLAGGREQYF	TGTGCCAGCAGCCAAGATCTGGCGGGGGGGCGAGAGCAGTACTTC
TRBJ2-3	TRBV19	NA	NA	14	CASSVRQETDTQYF	TGTGCCAGTAGTGTTCGACAGGAGACAGATACGCAGTATTTT
TRBJ1-6	TRBV11-2	TRBD1	NA	15	CASSAPTGANSPLHF	TGTGCCAGCAGCGCTCCTACAGGGGCCAATTCACCCCTCCACTTT
TRBJ1-1	TRBV6-2/TRBV6-3	TRBD1	NA	14	CASSPHGQGTEAFF	TGTGCCAGCAGCCCTCATGGACAGGGCACTGAAGCTTTCTTT
TRBJ1-5	TRBV4-1	NA	NA	16	CASSQGPGRGNQPQHF	TGCGCCAGCAGCCAAGGCCCCGGCAGGGGCAATCAGCCCCAGCATTTT
TRBJ1-6	TRBV19	TRBD1	NA	15	CASSYSGTGDSPLHF	TGTGCCAGCTCTTACTCCGGGACAGGAGACTCACCCCTCCACTTT
TRBJ2-1	TRBV7-2	TRBD2	NA	14	CASSLRLAGDEQFF	TGTGCCAGCAGCCTACGACTAGCGGGTGATGAGCAGTTCTTC
TRBJ2-3	TRBV6-2/TRBV6-3	TRBD2	NA	15	CASSSQREFTDTQYF	TGTGCCAGCAGTTCTCAGCGGGAGTTCACAGATACGCAGTATTTT
TRBJ2-1	TRBV11-1	NA	few	13	CASSFTRGNEQFF	TGTGCCAGCAGCTTCACTAGAGGCAATGAGCAGTTCTTC
TRBJ1-2	TRBV5-1	TRBD1	NA	16	CASSFGGARGLGGYTF	TGCGCCAGCAGCTTTGGCGGGGCCAGGGGGCTTGGTGGCTACACCTTC
TRBJ2-5	TRBV27	TRBD1	NA	16	CASSNSGTGNQETQYF	TGTGCCAGCAGTAACTCCGGGACAGGGAACCAAGAGACCCAGTACTTC
TRBJ2-1	TRBV7-8	TRBD2	NA	15	CASSSEREVDNEQFF	TGTGCCAGCAGCTCCGAGCGGGAGGTAGACAATGAGCAGTTCTTC
TRBJ2-3	TRBV14	NA	NA	13	CASSQVGTDTQYF	TGTGCCAGCAGCCAAGTAGGCACAGATACGCAGTATTTT
TRBJ2-2	TRBV7-8	TRBD2	NA	16	CASSLHLAESTGELFF	TGTGCCAGCAGCCTACATCTAGCGGAAAGCACCGGGGAGCTGTTTTTT
TRBJ2-1	TRBV7-7	TRBD1	once	13	CASSSDRRNEQFF	TGTGCTAGCAGCTCGGACAGGCGCAATGAGCAGTTCTTC
TRBJ2-1	TRBV27	TRBD2	once	20	CASSSRTSGRARSSYNEQFF	TGTGCCAGCAGTTCCAGGACTAGCGGGAGGGCCCGCAGCTCCTACAATGAGCAGTTCTTC
TRBJ2-2	TRBV3-1/TRBV3-2	TRBD2	NA	17	CASSQDPAGGGTGELFF	TGTGCCAGCAGCCAAGATCCCGCGGGGGGAGGGACCGGGGAGCTGTTTTTT
TRBJ1-6	TRBV19	NA	few	14	CARRVSSYNSPLHF	TGTGCCAGGAGAGTTAGCTCCTATAATTCACCCCTCCACTTT
TRBJ1-4	TRBV19	TRBD1	once	13	CASNVPRDRRLFF	TGTGCCAGTAATGTTCCCCGGGACAGAAGACTGTTTTTT
TRBJ1-1	TRBV19	NA	NA	13	CASNPGGNTEAFF	TGTGCCAGTAACCCGGGGGGGAACACTGAAGCTTTCTTT
TRBJ1-6	TRBV5-6	NA	NA	14	CASSSDSHNSPLHF	TGTGCCAGCAGCTCGGACAGCCATAATTCACCCCTCCACTTT
TRBJ1-2	TRBV7-8	NA	NA	13	CASSPTGEYGYTF	TGTGCCAGCAGCCCGACAGGTGAATATGGCTACACCTTC
TRBJ1-5	TRBV19	NA	NA	12	CASSINRGPQHF	TGTGCCAGTAGTATTAACCGGGGGCCCCAGCATTTT
TRBJ1-2	TRBV9	TRBD1	NA	15	CASSAIGQDNYGYTF	TGTGCCAGCAGCGCGATCGGACAGGACAACTATGGCTACACCTTC
TRBJ2-1	TRBV5-4	TRBD1	NA	16	CASSSRTGGFYNEQFF	TGTGCCAGCAGCTCTAGGACAGGGGGCTTTTACAATGAGCAGTTCTTC
TRBJ1-4	TRBV9	NA	once	15	CASSVVGGTNEKLFF	TGTGCCAGCAGCGTCGTGGGGGGAACTAATGAAAAACTGTTTTTT
TRBJ2-3	TRBV5-1	NA	once	14	CASSLSLLTDTQYF	TGCGCCAGCAGCTTGTCCCTCCTGACAGATACGCAGTATTTT
TRBJ2-7	TRBV5-1	TRBD1	NA	14	CASRDGQGSDEQYF	TGCGCCAGCAGAGACGGACAGGGTAGCGACGAGCAGTACTTC
TRBJ2-7	TRBV18	NA	NA	13	CASSPPLSYEQYF	TGTGCCAGCTCACCACCCCTCTCCTACGAGCAGTACTTC
TRBJ1-2	TRBV2	NA	NA	14	CAPGTGGANYGYTF	TGTGCCCCAGGGACGGGGGGAGCTAACTATGGCTACACCTTC
TRBJ1-4	TRBV5-1	TRBD1	NA	15	CASSRNGQVNEKLFF	TGCGCCAGCAGCCGAAACGGACAGGTCAATGAAAAACTGTTTTTT
TRBJ1-6	TRBV7-2	TRBD1	NA	19	CASSPRDRGNGSYNSPLHF	TGTGCCAGCAGCCCTCGGGACAGGGGAAACGGGTCCTATAATTCACCCCTCCACTTT
TRBJ2-7	TRBV9	TRBD2	NA	14	CASSVVTSGGEQYF	TGTGCCAGCAGCGTAGTGACTAGCGGGGGCGAGCAGTACTTC
TRBJ2-3	TRBV3-1/TRBV3-2	TRBD2	NA	15	CASSRRAGRTDTQYF	TGTGCCAGCAGCCGAAGAGCGGGACGCACAGATACGCAGTATTTT
TRBJ2-3	TRBV6-5	TRBD2	NA	15	CASRRSGSGTDTQYF	TGTGCCAGCAGACGAAGCGGGAGTGGGACAGATACGCAGTATTTT
TRBJ2-7	TRBV5-1	TRBD2	NA	15	CASSQRGGSSYEQYF	TGCGCCAGCAGCCAGCGGGGGGGCTCCTCCTACGAGCAGTACTTC
TRBJ1-1	TRBV11-2	NA	once	13	CASSLRQRLEAFF	TGTGCCAGCAGCTTACGGCAGAGACTAGAAGCTTTCTTT
TRBJ1-2	TRBV5-6	TRBD1	few	14	CASSLRTGGDGYTF	TGTGCCAGCAGCTTACGGACAGGGGGCGATGGCTACACCTTC
TRBJ1-2	TRBV28	TRBD1	few	15	CASSQQGYSNYGYTF	TGTGCCAGCAGCCAACAGGGGTACTCTAACTATGGCTACACCTTC
TRBJ1-1	TRBV29-1	NA	NA	14	CSVGGMGLNTEAFF	TGCAGCGTTGGTGGTATGGGGCTGAACACTGAAGCTTTCTTT
TRBJ1-4	TRBV12-5	NA	NA	18	CASGLVIRSRRTNEKLFF	TGTGCTAGTGGTTTGGTAATACGGAGTCGGCGGACTAATGAAAAACTGTTTTTT